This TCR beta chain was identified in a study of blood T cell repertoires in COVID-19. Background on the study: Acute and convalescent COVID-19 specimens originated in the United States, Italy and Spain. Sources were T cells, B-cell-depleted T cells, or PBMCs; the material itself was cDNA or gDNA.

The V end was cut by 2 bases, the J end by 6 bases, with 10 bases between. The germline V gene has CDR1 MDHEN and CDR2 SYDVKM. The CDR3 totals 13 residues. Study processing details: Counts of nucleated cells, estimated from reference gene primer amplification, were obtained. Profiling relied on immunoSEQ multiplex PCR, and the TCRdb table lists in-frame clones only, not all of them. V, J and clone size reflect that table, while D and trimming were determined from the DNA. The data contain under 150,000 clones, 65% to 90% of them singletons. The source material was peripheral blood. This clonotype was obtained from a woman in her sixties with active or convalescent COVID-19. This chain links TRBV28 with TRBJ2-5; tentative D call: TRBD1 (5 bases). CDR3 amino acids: CASSLRQPKTQYF. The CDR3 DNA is TGTGCCAGCAGTTTAAGACAGCCCAAGACCCAGTACTTC.